This TCR beta chain was retrieved from a study of T cell changes during pregnancy in multiple sclerosis. CDR1 is SGHNT and CDR2 is YYREEE in the germline V gene (reference sequence). CDR3 length: 15 amino acids. V dropped 5 bases and J dropped 0 bases, with 12 bases sitting between them. Profiling relied on immunoSEQ multiplex PCR, and the TCRdb table lists in-frame clones only, not all of them. In the table there are under 65,000 clones, 80% to 95% of which are singletons. Sample: CD4+ T cells from peripheral blood mononuclear cells, taken in the third trimester of pregnancy. This TCR came from a female donor with multiple sclerosis, enrolled in a pregnancy study. The chain has TRBV5-4 and TRBJ1-3; D possibly corresponds to TRBD1 (5 bases). The CDR3 DNA reads as TGTGCCAGCAGTACGCGGGGGAGCTCTGGAAACACCATATATTTT. This encodes CASSTRGSSGNTIYF.